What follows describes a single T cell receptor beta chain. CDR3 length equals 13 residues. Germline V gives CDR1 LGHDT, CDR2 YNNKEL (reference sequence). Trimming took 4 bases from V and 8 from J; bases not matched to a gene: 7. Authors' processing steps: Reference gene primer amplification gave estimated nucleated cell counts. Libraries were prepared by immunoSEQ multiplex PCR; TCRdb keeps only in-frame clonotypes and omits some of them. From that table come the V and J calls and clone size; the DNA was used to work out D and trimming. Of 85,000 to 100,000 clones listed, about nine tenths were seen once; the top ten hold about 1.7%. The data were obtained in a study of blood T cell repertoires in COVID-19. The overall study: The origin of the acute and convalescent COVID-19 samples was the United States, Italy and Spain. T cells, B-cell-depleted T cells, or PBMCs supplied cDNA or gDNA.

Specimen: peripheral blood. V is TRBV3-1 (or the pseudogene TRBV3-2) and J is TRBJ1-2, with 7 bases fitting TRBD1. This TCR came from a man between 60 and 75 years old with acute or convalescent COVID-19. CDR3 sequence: CASSLPTGNGYTF. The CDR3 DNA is TGTGCCAGCAGCCTCCCGACAGGGAACGGCTACACCTTC.